A single sample gave rise to the 25 T cell receptor beta chains below, sequenced in a study of shared clonotypes between healthy human individuals. Only in-frame clones appear in the TCRdb table, and some are missing; sequencing was by immunoSEQ multiplex PCR. Found here are roughly 890,000 clones, around 93% of them singletons; the top ten hold around 24%. CD45RO-negative cells were positively selected for CCR7, leaving out terminally differentiated effector memory CD45RA+ cells. The source material was naive CD8+ T cells sorted from blood. These receptors came from a man aged 25 to 45 in good health.

The chain has TRBV5-5 and TRBJ2-1; D might be TRBD1 or TRBD2, each matching 5 bases. This CDR3 is 13 amino acids long. V dropped 4 bases and J dropped 9 bases, with 14 bases sitting between them. Per the germline V gene, CDR1 is SGHKS and CDR2 is YYEKEE (reference sequence). The CDR3 DNA reads as TGTGCCAGCAGCCCGGGACCCGTTTTTGAGCAGTTCTTC. Translated, it gives CASSPGPVFEQFF.

This clone was found a few times. V and J are TRBV19 and TRBJ1-5; D remains unclear. The CDR3 totals 12 residues. The V gene's germline CDR1 is LNHDA and CDR2 SQIVND (reference sequence). Deletions cut 6 bases from V and 4 bases from J, with 7 bases between. CDR3 residues: CASSKDNQPQHF. As DNA, the CDR3 is TGTGCCAGTAGCAAAGATAATCAGCCCCAGCATTTT.

This chain connects TRBV21-1 to TRBJ1-3. TRBV21-1 is termed a pseudogene. The CDR3 has 15 amino acids. CDR3 protein: CASSKAPLVGNTIYF. The CDR3 DNA follows: TGTGCCAGCAGCAAGGCCCCGTTAGTTGGAAACACCATATATTTT.

V gene TRBV7-3 combines with J gene TRBJ2-1; D is unclear. The CDR3 totals 13 residues. The germline V gene has CDR1 SGHTA and CDR2 FQGTGA. The V gene lost 4 bases and the J gene lost 7 bases, with 11 bases spanning the gap. CDR3 residues: CASSSGGSNEQFF. CDR3 DNA sequence: TGTGCCAGCAGCTCGGGCGGTAGTAATGAGCAGTTCTTC.

The V and J genes are TRBV5-1 and TRBJ2-7; maybe TRBD2 (5 bases). Germline values: CDR1 SGHRS, CDR2 YFSETQ. V was pared by 2 bases and J by 5 bases, with 23 bases between. The CDR3 is made up of 17 amino acids. CDR3 in DNA: TGCGCCAGCAGCTTCGGCGCGGGTACGTCCAACCTCAACGAGCAGTACTTC. Its protein product is CASSFGAGTSNLNEQYF. Full variable domain (rest looked up from reference TRBV5-1 and TRBJ2-7): KAGVTQTPRYLIKTRGQQVTLSCSPISGHRSVSWYQQTPGQGLQFLFEYFSETQRNKGNFPGRFSGRQFSNSRSEMNVSTLELGDSALYLCASSFGAGTSNLNEQYFGPGTRLTVT.

The chain is built from TRBV9 and TRBJ2-7; D gene uncertain. Trimming left V 0 bases short and J 7 bases short, with 11 bases between. The germline gives CDR1 SGDLS, CDR2 YYNGEE. The CDR3 covers 13 residues. CDR3 bases: TGTGCCAGCAGCGTAGTCCCAACACGAGAGCAGTACTTC. It encodes CASSVVPTREQYF.

The chain uses TRBV18 and TRBJ2-2; D may correspond to TRBD1 or TRBD2 (5 bases each). This CDR3 is 14 amino acids long. Germline V lookup: CDR1 KGHSH, CDR2 LQKENI. Trimming pared 1 base from V and 3 bases from J, leaving 6 bases between. The CDR3 loop is CASSPRGDTGELFF. CDR3 nucleotide sequence: TGTGCCAGCTCACCACGAGGGGACACCGGGGAGCTGTTTTTT.

This chain connects TRBV6-1 to TRBJ2-3, with 7 bases identical to TRBD2. The CDR3 totals 15 residues. Trimming at V came to 3 bases and at J to 4 bases, leaving 7 bases not matched to a gene. Germline V gene data show CDR1 as MNHNS and CDR2 as SASEGT. CDR3 sequence reads: CASSDWDYQPDTQYF. CDR3 in DNA: TGTGCCAGCAGTGATTGGGACTATCAGCCAGATACGCAGTATTTT.

The rearrangement joins TRBV27 to TRBJ2-2; TRBD2 matches at 8 bases. Germline CDR1 MNHEY, CDR2 SMNVEV (reference sequence). The CDR3 consists of 19 residues. The V and J ends lost 0 bases and 6 bases, in that order; junction bases with no gene match: 15. Here the CDR3 reads CASSLSPSWSGRISGELFF. Here the CDR3 DNA reads TGTGCCAGCAGTTTATCGCCCTCATGGAGCGGGAGAATTTCCGGGGAGCTGTTTTTT.

The rearrangement links TRBV9 to TRBJ2-5; TRBD1 is a possible D gene (5 bases). V dropped 0 bases and J dropped 2 bases, with 8 bases sitting between them. CDR1 SGDLS and CDR2 YYNGEE come from the germline V gene. This CDR3 has 14 residues. CDR3 coding DNA: TGTGCCAGCAGCGTAGATGACAGTCAAGAGACCCAGTACTTC. This codes for CASSVDDSQETQYF. Full variable domain (outside the CDR3, taken from reference TRBV9 and TRBJ2-5): DSGVTQTPKHLITATGQRVTLRCSPRSGDLSVYWYQQSLDQGLQFLIQYYNGEERAKGNILERFSAQQFPDLHSELNLSSLELGDSALYFCASSVDDSQETQYFGPGTRLLVL.

DNA of the CDR3: TGTGCCAGCCCGACTGGAGGGGAAGAAGCTTTCTTT. Translation: CASPTGGEEAFF. V gene TRBV2 combines with J gene TRBJ1-1; possible D gene TRBD1, 5 bases. Germline V lookup: CDR1 SNHLY, CDR2 FYNNEI. CDR3 length: 12 amino acids. The V end was cut by 8 bases, the J end by 8 bases, with 15 bases between.

The chain uses TRBV7-9 and TRBJ2-1; possible D gene TRBD1, 6 bases. This CDR3 spans 16 amino acids. CDR1 and CDR2 (germline): SEHNR, FQNEAQ (reference sequence). The V end lost 1 base, the J end lost 7 bases, and 17 bases lay between the germline ends. The DNA for the CDR3 is TGTGCCAGCAGCTTAGAACAGGGTACGATGAGGAATGAGCAGTTCTTC. The encoded protein is CASSLEQGTMRNEQFF.

This CDR3 is CASGTGVFEQYF. As DNA, the CDR3 is TGTGCCAGCGGGACAGGGGTCTTCGAGCAGTACTTC. V usage is TRBV7-9 and J usage is TRBJ2-7; 10 nucleotides line up with TRBD1. Germline loops: CDR1 SEHNR, CDR2 FQNEAQ (reference sequence). Trimming cost V 8 bases and J 6 bases; bases outside gene matches: 4. The CDR3 runs to 12 residues.

This chain links TRBV25-1 with TRBJ1-1; 7 nucleotides line up with TRBD1. V lost 6 bases to trimming and J lost 6 bases; unmatched junction nucleotides: 4. The CDR3 loop spans 12 amino acids. Germline V gene sequence: CDR1 MGHDK, CDR2 SYGVNS. The CDR3 sequence is CASSPGGSEAFF. Here the CDR3 DNA reads TGTGCCAGCAGCCCAGGGGGGTCTGAAGCTTTCTTT.

The chain employs TRBV27 and TRBJ2-1; 9 bases map to TRBD2. V trimming: 1 base; J trimming: 9 bases; junction bases outside the gene matches: 4. The CDR3 has 14 residues. CDR1 and CDR2 (germline): MNHEY, SMNVEV (reference sequence). The chain's CDR3 is CASSLYAGGVEQFF. In DNA, the CDR3 is TGTGCCAGCAGTTTATATGCGGGAGGGGTTGAGCAGTTCTTC.

The chain has TRBV29-1 and TRBJ2-7; D may be TRBD1 (7 bases). The CDR3 length is 12 residues. V lost 7 bases, J lost 4 bases, and 14 bases lay in between. The germline V gene encodes CDR1 SQVTM and CDR2 ANQGSEA. CDR3 loop: CSGGTEGYEQYF. CDR3 nucleotide sequence: TGCAGCGGCGGGACAGAAGGATACGAGCAGTACTTC.

CDR3 protein: CASSLVGAAHSGANVLTF. For the CDR3, the DNA is TGTGCCAGCAGCTTGGTAGGGGCAGCCCACTCTGGGGCCAACGTCCTGACTTTC. V is TRBV5-5 and J is TRBJ2-6; possible D gene TRBD1, 5 bases. The CDR3 has 18 amino acids. Germline V gives CDR1 SGHKS, CDR2 YYEKEE (reference sequence). V lost 0 bases and J lost 0, with 13 bases in between.

This clone was seen only once. The chain couples TRBV28 to TRBJ1-2; 12 positions agree with TRBD1. The CDR3 length is 17 residues. V lost 5 bases, J lost 1 base, and 8 bases stayed unmatched. Germline CDR1 and CDR2: MDHEN and SYDVKM. The CDR3 DNA is TGTGCCAGCAGTAACCGGGACAGGGGGCGCGGTAACTATGGCTACACCTTC. Amino acid sequence: CASSNRDRGRGNYGYTF.

J is TRBJ1-1 and V is TRBV29-1; no clear D gene. This CDR3 is 12 amino acids long. Germline CDR1 and CDR2: SQVTM and ANQGSEA. V was clipped by 7 bases and J by 8 bases, with 17 bases between them. The CDR3 spells CSAIFGLGEAFF. CDR3 nucleotide sequence: TGCAGCGCCATATTCGGTCTAGGGGAAGCTTTCTTT.

About this clone itself: This sample includes further DNA sequences coding for the same CDR3. The rearrangement uses TRBV7-9 and TRBJ2-1; no clear D. V shed 4 bases and J shed 6 bases, with 4 bases lying between them. Looked up from germline, CDR1 is SEHNR and CDR2 is FQNEAQ (reference sequence). The length of the CDR3 is 11 residues. CDR3 sequence reads: CASSSGNEQFF. DNA of the CDR3: TGTGCCAGCAGCTCGGGCAATGAGCAGTTCTTC.

The chain employs TRBV5-1 and TRBJ1-5, with D maybe TRBD1 (5 bases). CDR3 length: 18 amino acids. The V end was cut by 10 bases, the J end by 0 bases, with 26 bases between. Germline CDR1 reads SGHRS; CDR2 reads YFSETQ. CDR3 DNA sequence: TGCGCCCACCCGAAGGGCAGGGAAAAGCCTAATAGCAATCAGCCCCAGCATTTT. Its protein product is CAHPKGREKPNSNQPQHF.

This clone was counted once. J is TRBJ2-7 and V is TRBV5-4; TRBD2 matches at 10 bases. The CDR3 length is 16 residues. V shed 4 bases and J 4 bases; nucleotides not matched to a gene: 11. Germline V lookup: CDR1 SGHNT, CDR2 YYREEE (reference sequence). The CDR3 spells CASSRIGLAEEYEQYF. CDR3 coding DNA: TGTGCCAGCAGCAGAATCGGACTAGCGGAGGAATACGAGCAGTACTTC. Drawing the rest from reference TRBV5-4 and TRBJ2-7, the complete variable domain is ETGVTQSPTHLIKTRGQQVTLRCSSQSGHNTVSWYQQALGQGPQFIFQYYREEENGRGNFPPRFSGLQFPNYSSELNVNALELDDSALYLCASSRIGLAEEYEQYFGPGTRLTVT.

The CDR3 DNA reads as TGCGCCAGCAGCTCATTAGCGAACACCGGGGAGCTGTTTTTT. Translated, it gives CASSSLANTGELFF. This chain links TRBV5-1 with TRBJ2-2; D not certain. CDR1 and CDR2 (germline): SGHRS, YFSETQ. Trimming removed 3 bases at V and 0 bases at J, with 6 bases between. CDR3 length: 14 residues.

The chain uses TRBV5-6 and TRBJ2-5; D is unresolved. CDR3 length: 13 residues. Germline V lookup: CDR1 SGHDT, CDR2 YYEEEE. V lost 4 bases to trimming and J lost 0 bases, with 7 bases between them. The CDR3: CASSPENQETQYF. CDR3 DNA: TGTGCCAGCAGCCCTGAAAACCAAGAGACCCAGTACTTC.

The chain joins TRBV5-1 to TRBJ1-4; D unresolved. This CDR3 has 15 residues. The V gene's germline CDR1 is SGHRS and CDR2 YFSETQ. The ends were cut back, 2 bases at V and 3 bases at J, with 11 bases in the middle. The CDR3 reads CASSFRGNANEKLFF. The CDR3, as DNA: TGCGCCAGCAGCTTTAGAGGGAATGCTAATGAAAAACTGTTTTTT.